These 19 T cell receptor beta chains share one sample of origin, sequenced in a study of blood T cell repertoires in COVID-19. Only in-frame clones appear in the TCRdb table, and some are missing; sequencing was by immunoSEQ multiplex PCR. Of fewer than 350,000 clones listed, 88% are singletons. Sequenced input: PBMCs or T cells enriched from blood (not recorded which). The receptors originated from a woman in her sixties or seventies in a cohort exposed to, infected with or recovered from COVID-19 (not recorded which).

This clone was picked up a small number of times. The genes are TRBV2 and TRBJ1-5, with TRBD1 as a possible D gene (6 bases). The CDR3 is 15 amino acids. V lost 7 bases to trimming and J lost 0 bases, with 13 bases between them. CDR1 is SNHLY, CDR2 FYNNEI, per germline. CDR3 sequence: CASKGGGHSNQPQHF. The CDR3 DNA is TGTGCCAGCAAGGGCGGGGGGCATAGCAATCAGCCCCAGCATTTT.

Here the CDR3 reads CASSASPGRGSPSYEQYF. CDR3 coding DNA: TGTGCCAGCAGCGCCTCTCCAGGCAGGGGGTCACCGTCCTACGAGCAGTACTTC. This chain uses TRBV9 with TRBJ2-7, with 7 bases that match TRBD1. CDR3 length: 18 residues. Trimming removed 3 bases from V and 1 base from J; junction bases left unmatched: 16. Per the germline V gene, CDR1 is SGDLS and CDR2 is YYNGEE.

The CDR3 sequence is CASSFEAGRKDTQYF. In DNA, the CDR3 is TGTGCCAGCAGTTTTGAGGCGGGTAGGAAGGATACGCAGTATTTT. J is TRBJ2-3 and V is TRBV27, with a possible D match to TRBD2 (5 bases). CDR3 length: 15 residues. Trimming stripped 3 bases from V and 6 bases from J, with 16 bases between. Germline values: CDR1 MNHEY, CDR2 SMNVEV (reference sequence).

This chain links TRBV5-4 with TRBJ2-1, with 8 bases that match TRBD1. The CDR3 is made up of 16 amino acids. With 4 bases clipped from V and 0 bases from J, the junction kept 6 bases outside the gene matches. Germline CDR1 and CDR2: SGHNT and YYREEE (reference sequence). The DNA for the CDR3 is TGTGCCAGCAGCCGGACAGGGAGAAACTCCTACAATGAGCAGTTCTTC. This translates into CASSRTGRNSYNEQFF.

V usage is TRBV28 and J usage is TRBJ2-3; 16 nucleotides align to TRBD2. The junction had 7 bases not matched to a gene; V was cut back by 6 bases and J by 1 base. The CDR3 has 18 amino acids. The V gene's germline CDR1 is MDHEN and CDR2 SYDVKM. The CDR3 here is CASSPGLAGGWGTDTQYF. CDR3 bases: TGTGCCAGCAGCCCGGGACTAGCGGGAGGGTGGGGCACAGATACGCAGTATTTT.

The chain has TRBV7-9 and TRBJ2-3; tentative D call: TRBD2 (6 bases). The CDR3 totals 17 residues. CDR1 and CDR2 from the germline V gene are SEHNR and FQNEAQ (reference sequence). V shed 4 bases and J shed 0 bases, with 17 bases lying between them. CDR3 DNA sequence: TGTGCCAGCAGCTCATTGACCCGGGGGTCTAGCACAGATACGCAGTATTTT. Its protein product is CASSSLTRGSSTDTQYF.

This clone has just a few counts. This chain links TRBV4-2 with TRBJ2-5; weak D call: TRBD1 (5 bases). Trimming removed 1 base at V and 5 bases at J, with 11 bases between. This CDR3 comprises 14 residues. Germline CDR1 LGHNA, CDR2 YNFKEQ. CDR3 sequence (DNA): TGTGCCAGCAGCCAAGCCAGGGAACTGGAGACCCAGTACTTC. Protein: CASSQARELETQYF.

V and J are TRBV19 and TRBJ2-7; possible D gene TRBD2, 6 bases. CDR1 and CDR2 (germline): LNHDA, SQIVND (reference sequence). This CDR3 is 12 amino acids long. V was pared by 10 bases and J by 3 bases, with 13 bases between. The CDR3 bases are TGTGCCACCCGCCGGGAGAACTACGAGCAGTACTTC. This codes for CATRRENYEQYF.

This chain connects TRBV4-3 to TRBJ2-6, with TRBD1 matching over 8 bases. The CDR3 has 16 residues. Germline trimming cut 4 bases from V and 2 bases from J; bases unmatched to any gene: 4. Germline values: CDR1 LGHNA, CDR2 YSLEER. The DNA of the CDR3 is TGCGCCAGCAGCCCGACGACAGGGGCTGGGGCCAACGTCCTGACTTTC. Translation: CASSPTTGAGANVLTF.

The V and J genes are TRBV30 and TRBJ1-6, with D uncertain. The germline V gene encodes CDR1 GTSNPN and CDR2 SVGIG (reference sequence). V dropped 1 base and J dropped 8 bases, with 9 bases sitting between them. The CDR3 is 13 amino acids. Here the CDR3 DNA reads TGTGCCTGGAGTGGCGAGGTTTATTCACCCCTCCACTTT. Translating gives CAWSGEVYSPLHF.

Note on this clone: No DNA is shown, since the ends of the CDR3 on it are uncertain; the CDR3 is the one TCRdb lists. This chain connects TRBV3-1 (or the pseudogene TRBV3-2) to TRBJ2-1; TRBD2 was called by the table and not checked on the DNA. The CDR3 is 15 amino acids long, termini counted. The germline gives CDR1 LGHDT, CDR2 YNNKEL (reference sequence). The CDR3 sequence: CASSPNLVAGGSKFF.

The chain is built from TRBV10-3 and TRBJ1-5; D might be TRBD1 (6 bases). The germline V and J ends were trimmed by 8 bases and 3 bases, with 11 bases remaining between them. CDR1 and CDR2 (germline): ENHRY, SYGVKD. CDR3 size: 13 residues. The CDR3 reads CAIGEGDNQPQHF. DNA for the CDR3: TGTGCCATCGGGGAGGGGGACAATCAGCCCCAGCATTTT.

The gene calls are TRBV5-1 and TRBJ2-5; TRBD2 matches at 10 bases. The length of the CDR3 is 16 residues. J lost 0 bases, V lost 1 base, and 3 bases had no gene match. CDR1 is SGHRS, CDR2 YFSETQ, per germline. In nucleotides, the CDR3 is TGCGCCAGCAGCTTGCCTAGCGGGAGCGACCAAGAGACCCAGTACTTC. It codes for CASSLPSGSDQETQYF. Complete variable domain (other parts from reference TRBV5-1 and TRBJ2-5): KAGVTQTPRYLIKTRGQQVTLSCSPISGHRSVSWYQQTPGQGLQFLFEYFSETQRNKGNFPGRFSGRQFSNSRSEMNVSTLELGDSALYLCASSLPSGSDQETQYFGPGTRLLVL.

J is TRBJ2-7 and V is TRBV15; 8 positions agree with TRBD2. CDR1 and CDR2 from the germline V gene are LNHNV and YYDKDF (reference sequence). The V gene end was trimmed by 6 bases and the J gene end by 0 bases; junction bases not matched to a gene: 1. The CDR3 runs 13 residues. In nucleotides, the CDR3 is TGTGCCACCAGTAGCGGGACCTCCTACGAGCAGTACTTC. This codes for CATSSGTSYEQYF.

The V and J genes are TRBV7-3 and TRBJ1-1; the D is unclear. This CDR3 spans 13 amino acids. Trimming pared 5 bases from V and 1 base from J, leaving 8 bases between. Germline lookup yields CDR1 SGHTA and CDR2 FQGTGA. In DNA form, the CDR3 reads TGTGCCAGCAGCCCACAGCCGAACACTGAAGCTTTCTTT. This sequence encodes CASSPQPNTEAFF.

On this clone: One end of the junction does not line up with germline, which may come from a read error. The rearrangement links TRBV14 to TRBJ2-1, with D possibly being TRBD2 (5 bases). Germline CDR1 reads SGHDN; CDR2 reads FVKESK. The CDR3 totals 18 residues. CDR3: CASSQAESGKTSHNEQFF. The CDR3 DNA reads TGTGCCAGCAGCCAAGCCGAGTCGGGAAAGACCTCCCACAATGAGCAGTTCTTC.

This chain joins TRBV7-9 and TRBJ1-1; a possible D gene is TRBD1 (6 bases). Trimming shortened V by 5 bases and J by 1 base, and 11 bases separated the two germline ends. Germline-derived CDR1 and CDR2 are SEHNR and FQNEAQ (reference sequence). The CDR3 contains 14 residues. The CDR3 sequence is CASSAGQPNTEAFF. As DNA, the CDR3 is TGTGCCAGCAGCGCCGGACAGCCGAACACTGAAGCTTTCTTT.

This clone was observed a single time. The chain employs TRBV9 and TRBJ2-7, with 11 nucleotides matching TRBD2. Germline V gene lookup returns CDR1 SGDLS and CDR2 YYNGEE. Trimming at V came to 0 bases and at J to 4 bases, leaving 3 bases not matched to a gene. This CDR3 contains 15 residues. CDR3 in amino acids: CASSVDGLAGYEQYF. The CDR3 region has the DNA TGTGCCAGCAGCGTAGACGGACTAGCGGGTTACGAGCAGTACTTC.

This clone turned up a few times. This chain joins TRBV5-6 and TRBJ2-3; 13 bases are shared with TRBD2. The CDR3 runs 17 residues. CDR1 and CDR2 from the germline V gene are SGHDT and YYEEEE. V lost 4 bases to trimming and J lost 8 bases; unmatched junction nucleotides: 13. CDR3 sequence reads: CASSPKIRLAGGGTQYF. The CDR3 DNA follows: TGTGCCAGCAGCCCGAAGATAAGACTAGCGGGAGGAGGTACGCAGTATTTT.